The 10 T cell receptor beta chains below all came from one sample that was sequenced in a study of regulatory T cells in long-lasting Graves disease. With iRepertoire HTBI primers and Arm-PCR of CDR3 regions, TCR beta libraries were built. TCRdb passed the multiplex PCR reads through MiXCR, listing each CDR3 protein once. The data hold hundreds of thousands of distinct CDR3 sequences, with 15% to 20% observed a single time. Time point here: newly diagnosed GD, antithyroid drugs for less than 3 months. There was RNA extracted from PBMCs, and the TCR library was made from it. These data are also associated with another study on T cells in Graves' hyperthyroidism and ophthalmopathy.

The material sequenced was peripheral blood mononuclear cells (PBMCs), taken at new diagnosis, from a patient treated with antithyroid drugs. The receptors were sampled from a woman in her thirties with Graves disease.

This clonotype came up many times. CDR3 region: CSARQGPYEQYF. The CDR3 DNA reads TGCAGTGCTAGGCAGGGACCCTACGAGCAGTACTTC. This chain connects TRBV20-1 to TRBJ2-7; possibly TRBD1 or TRBD2 for D (5 bases each). V dropped 3 bases and J dropped 2 bases, with 8 bases sitting between them. This CDR3 has 12 residues. CDR1 and CDR2 (germline): DFQATT, SNEGSKA (reference sequence).

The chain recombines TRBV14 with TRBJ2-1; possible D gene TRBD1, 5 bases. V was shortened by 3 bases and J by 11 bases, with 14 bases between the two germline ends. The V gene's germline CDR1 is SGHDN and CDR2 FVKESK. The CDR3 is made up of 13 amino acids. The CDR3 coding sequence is TGTGCCAGCAGCCACGGTGGGGCAGCCCAGCAGTTCTTC. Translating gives CASSHGGAAQQFF. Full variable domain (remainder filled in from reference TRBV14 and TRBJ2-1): EAGVTQFPSHSVIEKGQTVTLRCDPISGHDNLYWYRRVMGKEIKFLLHFVKESKQDESGMPNNRFLAERTGGTYSTLKVQPAELEDSGVYFCASSHGGAAQQFFGPGTRLTVL.

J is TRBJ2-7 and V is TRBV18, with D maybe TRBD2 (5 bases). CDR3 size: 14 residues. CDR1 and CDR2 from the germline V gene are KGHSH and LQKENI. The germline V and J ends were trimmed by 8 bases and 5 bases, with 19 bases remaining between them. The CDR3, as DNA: TGTGCCAGCACCCCGGAGGTTTCCTGGGACGAGCAGTACTTC. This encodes CASTPEVSWDEQYF.

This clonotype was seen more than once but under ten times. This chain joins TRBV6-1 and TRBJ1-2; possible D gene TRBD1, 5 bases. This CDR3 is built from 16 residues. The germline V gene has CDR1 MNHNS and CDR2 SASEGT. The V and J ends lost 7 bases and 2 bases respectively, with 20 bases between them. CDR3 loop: CASTHGGAGSNYGYTF. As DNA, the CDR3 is TGTGCCAGCACCCATGGAGGGGCAGGGTCCAACTATGGCTACACCTTC.

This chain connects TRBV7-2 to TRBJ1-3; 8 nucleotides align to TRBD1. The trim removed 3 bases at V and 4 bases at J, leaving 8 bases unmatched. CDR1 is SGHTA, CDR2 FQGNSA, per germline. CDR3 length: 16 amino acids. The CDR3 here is CASSFYRGGKGNTIYF. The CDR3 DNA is TGTGCCAGCAGCTTCTACAGGGGGGGGAAAGGAAACACCATATATTTT.

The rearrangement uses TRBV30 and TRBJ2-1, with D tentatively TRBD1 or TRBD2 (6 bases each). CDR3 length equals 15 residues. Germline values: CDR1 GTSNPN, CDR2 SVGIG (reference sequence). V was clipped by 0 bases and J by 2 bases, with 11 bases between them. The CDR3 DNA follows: TGTGCCTGGAGTGTGAGGGGGAGGCCCTACAATGAGCAGTTCTTC. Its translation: CAWSVRGRPYNEQFF.

The DNA for the CDR3 is TGTGCCAGCAGCCACCGGACAGGAATAACTAGCACAGATACGCAGTATTTT. Amino acid sequence: CASSHRTGITSTDTQYF. The gene calls are TRBV14 and TRBJ2-3; TRBD1 matches 7 bases. V was clipped by 3 bases and J by 0 bases; unmatched bases: 9. Per germline, CDR1 SGHDN and CDR2 FVKESK. This CDR3 region has 17 residues. The full variable domain, rest sourced from reference TRBV14 and TRBJ2-3, is EAGVTQFPSHSVIEKGQTVTLRCDPISGHDNLYWYRRVMGKEIKFLLHFVKESKQDESGMPNNRFLAERTGGTYSTLKVQPAELEDSGVYFCASSHRTGITSTDTQYFGPGTRLTVL.

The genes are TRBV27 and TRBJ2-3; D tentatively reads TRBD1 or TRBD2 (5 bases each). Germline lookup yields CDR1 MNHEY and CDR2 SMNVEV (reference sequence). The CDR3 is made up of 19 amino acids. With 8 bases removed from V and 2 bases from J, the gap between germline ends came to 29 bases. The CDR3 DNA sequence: TGTGCCAGCCAGGGTATGGGAGACATATTTAGAGGTCACACAGATACGCAGTATTTT. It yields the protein CASQGMGDIFRGHTDTQYF.

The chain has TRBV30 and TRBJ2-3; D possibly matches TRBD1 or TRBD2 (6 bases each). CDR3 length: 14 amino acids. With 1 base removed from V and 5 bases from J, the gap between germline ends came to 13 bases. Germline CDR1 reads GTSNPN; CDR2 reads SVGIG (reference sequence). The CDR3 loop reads CAWSEGGPGDTQYF. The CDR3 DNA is TGTGCCTGGAGTGAAGGGGGGCCTGGAGATACGCAGTATTTT. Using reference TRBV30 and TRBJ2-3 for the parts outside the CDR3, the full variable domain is SQTIHQWPATLVQPVGSPLSLECTVEGTSNPNLYWYRQAAGRGLQLLFYSVGIGQISSEVPQNLSASRPQDRQFILSSKKLLLSDSGFYLCAWSEGGPGDTQYFGPGTRLTVL.

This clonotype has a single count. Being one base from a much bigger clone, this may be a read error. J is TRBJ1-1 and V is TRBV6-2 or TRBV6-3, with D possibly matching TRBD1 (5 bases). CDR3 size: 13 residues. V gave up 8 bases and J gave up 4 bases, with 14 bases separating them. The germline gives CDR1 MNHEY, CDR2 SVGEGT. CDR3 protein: CASLLTESTEAFF. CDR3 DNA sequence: TGTGCCAGCCTTCTGACAGAGAGCACTGAAGCTTTCTTT.